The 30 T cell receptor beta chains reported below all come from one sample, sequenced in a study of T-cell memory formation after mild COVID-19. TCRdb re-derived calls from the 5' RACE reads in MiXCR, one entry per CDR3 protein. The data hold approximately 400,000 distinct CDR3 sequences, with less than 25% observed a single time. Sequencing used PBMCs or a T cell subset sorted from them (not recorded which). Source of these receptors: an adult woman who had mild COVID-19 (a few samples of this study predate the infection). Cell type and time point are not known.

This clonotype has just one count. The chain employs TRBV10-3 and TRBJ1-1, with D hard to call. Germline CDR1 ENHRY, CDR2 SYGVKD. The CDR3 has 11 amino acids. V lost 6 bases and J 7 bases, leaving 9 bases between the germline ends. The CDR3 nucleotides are TGTGCCATCAGGTCCCTTGGTGAAGCTTTCTTT. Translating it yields CAIRSLGEAFF.

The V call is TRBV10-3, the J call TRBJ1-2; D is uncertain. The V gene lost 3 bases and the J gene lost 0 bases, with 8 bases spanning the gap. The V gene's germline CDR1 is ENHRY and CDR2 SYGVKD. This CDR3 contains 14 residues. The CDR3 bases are TGTGCCATCAGTGAATGGTTATCTAACTATGGCTACACCTTC. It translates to CAISEWLSNYGYTF.

DNA for the CDR3: TGTGCCAGCAGCTTAAAAAGTCGACTAGCGGGGAACTACGAGCAGTACTTC. Amino acid sequence: CASSLKSRLAGNYEQYF. This chain uses TRBV7-3 with TRBJ2-7; 11 bases fit TRBD2. This CDR3 is 17 amino acids long. Losses at the gene ends were 1 base for V and 3 bases for J; bases not matched to a gene: 8. CDR1 is SGHTA and CDR2 is FQGTGA in the germline V gene.

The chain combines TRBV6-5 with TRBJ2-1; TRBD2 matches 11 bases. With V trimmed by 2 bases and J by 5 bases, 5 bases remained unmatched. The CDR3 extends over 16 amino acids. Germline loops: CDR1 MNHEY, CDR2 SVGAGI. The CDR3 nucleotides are TGTGCCAGCAGTTACACTAGCGGGAGAGGGGACAATGAGCAGTTCTTC. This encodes CASSYTSGRGDNEQFF.

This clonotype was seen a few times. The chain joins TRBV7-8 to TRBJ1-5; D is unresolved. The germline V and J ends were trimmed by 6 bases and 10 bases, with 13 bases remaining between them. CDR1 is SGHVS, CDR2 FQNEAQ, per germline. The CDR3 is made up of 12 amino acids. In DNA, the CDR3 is TGTGCCAGCAGTCGCTTGTCGGGCCCCCAGCATTTT. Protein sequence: CASSRLSGPQHF.

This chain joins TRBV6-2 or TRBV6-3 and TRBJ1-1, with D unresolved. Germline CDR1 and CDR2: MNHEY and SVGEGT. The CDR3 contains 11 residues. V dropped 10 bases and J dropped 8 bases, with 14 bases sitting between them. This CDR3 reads CATRLGGEAFF. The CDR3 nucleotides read TGTGCCACCCGGCTCGGCGGCGAAGCTTTCTTT.

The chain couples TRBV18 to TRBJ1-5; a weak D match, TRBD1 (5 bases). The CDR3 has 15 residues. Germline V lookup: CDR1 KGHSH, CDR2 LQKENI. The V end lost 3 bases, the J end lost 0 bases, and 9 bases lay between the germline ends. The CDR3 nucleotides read TGTGCCAGCTCACCGGGACTGAATAGCAATCAGCCCCAGCATTTT. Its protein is CASSPGLNSNQPQHF.

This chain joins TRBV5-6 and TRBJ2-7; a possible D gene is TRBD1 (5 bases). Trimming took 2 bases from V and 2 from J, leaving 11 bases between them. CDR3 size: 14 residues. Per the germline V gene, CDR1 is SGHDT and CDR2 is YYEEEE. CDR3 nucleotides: TGTGCCAGCAGCTTTCTTGACAGAGCCTACGAGCAGTACTTC. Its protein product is CASSFLDRAYEQYF. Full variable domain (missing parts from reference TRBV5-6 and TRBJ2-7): DAGVTQSPTHLIKTRGQQVTLRCSPKSGHDTVSWYQQALGQGPQFIFQYYEEEERQRGNFPDRFSGHQFPNYSSELNVNALLLGDSALYLCASSFLDRAYEQYFGPGTRLTVT.

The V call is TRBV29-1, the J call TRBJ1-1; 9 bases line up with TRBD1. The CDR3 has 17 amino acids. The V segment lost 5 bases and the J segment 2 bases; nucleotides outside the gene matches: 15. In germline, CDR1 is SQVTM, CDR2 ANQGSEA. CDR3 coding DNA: TGCAGCGTTAAGGTCCTGTCACAGGGGGCTTCTAACACTGAAGCTTTCTTT. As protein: CSVKVLSQGASNTEAFF.

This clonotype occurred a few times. CDR3 DNA sequence: TGTGCCAGCCGCCAGGGAGTCTATTCACCCCTCCACTTT. Its protein product is CASRQGVYSPLHF. The V and J genes are TRBV12-3 or TRBV12-4 and TRBJ1-6, with D perhaps TRBD1 (5 bases). The CDR3 is 13 amino acids. Trimming took 8 bases from V and 8 from J, leaving 13 bases between them.

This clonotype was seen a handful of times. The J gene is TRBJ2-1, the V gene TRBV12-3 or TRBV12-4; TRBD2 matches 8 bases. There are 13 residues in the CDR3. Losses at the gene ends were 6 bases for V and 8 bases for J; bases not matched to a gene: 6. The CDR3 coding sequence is TGTGCCAGCAGGCGGGGGGTAGCCGATGAGCAGTTCTTC. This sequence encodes CASRRGVADEQFF.

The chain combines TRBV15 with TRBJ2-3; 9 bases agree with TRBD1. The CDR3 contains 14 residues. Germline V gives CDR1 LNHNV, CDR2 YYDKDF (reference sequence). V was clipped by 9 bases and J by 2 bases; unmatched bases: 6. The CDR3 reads CATRQGGFTDTQYF. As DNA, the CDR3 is TGTGCCACACGACAGGGGGGGTTCACAGATACGCAGTATTTT.

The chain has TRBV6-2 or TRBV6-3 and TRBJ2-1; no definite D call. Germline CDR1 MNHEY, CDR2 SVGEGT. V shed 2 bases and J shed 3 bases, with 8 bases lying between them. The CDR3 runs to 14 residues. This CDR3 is CASSYGGDYNEQFF. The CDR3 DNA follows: TGTGCCAGCAGTTACGGTGGCGACTACAATGAGCAGTTCTTC.

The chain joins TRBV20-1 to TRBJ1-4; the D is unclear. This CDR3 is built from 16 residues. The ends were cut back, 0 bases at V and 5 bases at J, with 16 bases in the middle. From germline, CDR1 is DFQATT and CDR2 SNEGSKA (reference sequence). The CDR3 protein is CSARDSGLPFNEKLFF. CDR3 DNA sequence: TGCAGTGCTAGAGATTCTGGACTCCCTTTCAATGAAAAACTGTTTTTT.

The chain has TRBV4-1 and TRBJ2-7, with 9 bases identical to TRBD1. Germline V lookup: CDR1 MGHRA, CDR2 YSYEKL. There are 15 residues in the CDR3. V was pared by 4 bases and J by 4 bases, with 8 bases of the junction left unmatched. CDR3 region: CASSPGGDRAYEQYF. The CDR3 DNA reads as TGCGCCAGCAGCCCTGGGGGGGACAGGGCGTACGAGCAGTACTTC.

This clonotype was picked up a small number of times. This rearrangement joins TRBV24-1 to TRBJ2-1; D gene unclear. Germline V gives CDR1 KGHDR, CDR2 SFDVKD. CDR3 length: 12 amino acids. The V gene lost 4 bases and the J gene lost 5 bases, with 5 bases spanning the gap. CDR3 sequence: CATSEVNNEQFF. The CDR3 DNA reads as TGTGCCACCAGTGAGGTGAACAATGAGCAGTTCTTC.

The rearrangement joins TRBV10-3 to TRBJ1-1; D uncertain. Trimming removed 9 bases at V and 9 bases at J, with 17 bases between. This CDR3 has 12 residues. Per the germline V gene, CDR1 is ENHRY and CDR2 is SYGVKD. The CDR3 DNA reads TGTGCCATACGAGCGGAGACACGACAAGCTTTCTTT. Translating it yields CAIRAETRQAFF.

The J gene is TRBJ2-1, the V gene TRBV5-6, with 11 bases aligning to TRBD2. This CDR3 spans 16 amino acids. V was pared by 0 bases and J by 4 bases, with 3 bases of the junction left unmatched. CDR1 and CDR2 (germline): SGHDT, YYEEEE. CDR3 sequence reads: CASSLELAGAYNEQFF. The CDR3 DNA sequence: TGTGCCAGCAGCTTGGAACTAGCGGGAGCTTACAATGAGCAGTTCTTC.

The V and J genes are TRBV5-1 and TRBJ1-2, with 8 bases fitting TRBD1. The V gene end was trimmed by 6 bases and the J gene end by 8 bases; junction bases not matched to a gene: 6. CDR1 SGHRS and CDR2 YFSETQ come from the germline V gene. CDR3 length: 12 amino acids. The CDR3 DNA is TGCGCCAGCACCCAAGGGACAGGAGGCTACACCTTC. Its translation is CASTQGTGGYTF.

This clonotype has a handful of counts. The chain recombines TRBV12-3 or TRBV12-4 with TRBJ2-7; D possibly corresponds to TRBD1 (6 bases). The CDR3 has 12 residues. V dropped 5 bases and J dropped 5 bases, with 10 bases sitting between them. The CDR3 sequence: CASSPHRDEQYF. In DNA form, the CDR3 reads TGTGCCAGCAGTCCCCACAGGGACGAGCAGTACTTC.

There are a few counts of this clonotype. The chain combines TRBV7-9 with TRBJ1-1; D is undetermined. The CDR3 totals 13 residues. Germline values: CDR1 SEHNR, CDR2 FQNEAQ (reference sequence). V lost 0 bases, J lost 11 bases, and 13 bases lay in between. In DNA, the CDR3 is TGTGCCAGCAGCTTAGCGTCCCGATCGGATGCTTTCTTT. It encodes CASSLASRSDAFF.

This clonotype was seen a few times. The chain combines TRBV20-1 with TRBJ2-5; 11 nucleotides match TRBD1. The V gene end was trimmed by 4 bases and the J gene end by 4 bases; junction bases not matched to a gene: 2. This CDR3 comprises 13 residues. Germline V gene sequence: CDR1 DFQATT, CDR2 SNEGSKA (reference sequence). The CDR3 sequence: CSATGTGGETQYF. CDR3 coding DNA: TGCAGTGCTACCGGGACAGGGGGAGAGACCCAGTACTTC.

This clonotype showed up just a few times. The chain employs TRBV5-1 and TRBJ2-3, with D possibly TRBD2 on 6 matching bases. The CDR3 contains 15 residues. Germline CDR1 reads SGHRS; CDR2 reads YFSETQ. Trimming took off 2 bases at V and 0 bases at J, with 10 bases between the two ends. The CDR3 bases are TGCGCCAGCAGCTTAACGGGAGTTAGCACAGATACGCAGTATTTT. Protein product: CASSLTGVSTDTQYF. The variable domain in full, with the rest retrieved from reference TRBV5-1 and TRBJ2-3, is KAGVTQTPRYLIKTRGQQVTLSCSPISGHRSVSWYQQTPGQGLQFLFEYFSETQRNKGNFPGRFSGRQFSNSRSEMNVSTLELGDSALYLCASSLTGVSTDTQYFGPGTRLTVL.

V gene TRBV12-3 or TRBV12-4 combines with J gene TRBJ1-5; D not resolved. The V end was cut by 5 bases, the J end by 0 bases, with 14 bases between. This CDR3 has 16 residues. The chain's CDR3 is CASSIETGDSNQPQHF. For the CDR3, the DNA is TGTGCCAGCAGTATCGAGACGGGAGATAGCAATCAGCCCCAGCATTTT.

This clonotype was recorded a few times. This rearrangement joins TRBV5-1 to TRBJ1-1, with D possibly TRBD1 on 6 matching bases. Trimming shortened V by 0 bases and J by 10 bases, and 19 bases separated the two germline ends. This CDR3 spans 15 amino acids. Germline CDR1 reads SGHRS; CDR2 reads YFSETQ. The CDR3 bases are TGCGCCAGCAGCTTGGGACAGGCCGATCGTGCAGCAGCTTTCTTT. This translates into CASSLGQADRAAAFF.

In DNA form, the CDR3 reads TGCGCCAGCAGCCAAGGTCGATGGACCCAAGAGGCCCTCCACTTT. This sequence encodes CASSQGRWTQEALHF. V and J are TRBV4-1 and TRBJ1-6; D remains ambiguous. Per the germline V gene, CDR1 is MGHRA and CDR2 is YSYEKL. CDR3 length: 15 residues. With 1 base removed from V and 14 bases from J, the gap between germline ends came to 18 bases.

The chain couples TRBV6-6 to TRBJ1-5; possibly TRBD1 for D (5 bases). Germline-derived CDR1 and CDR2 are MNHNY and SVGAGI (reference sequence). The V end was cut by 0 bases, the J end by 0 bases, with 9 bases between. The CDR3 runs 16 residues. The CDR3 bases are TGTGCCAGCAGTTACTCTATGACAGTTAGCAATCAGCCCCAGCATTTT. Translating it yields CASSYSMTVSNQPQHF.

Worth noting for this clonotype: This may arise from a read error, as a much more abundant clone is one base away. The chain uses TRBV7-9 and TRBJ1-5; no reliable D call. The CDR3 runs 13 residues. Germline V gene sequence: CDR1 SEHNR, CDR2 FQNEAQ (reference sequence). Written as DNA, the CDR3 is TGTGCCGGCAGCTTAGAGGGTAATCAGCCCCAGCATTTT. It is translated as CAGSLEGNQPQHF.

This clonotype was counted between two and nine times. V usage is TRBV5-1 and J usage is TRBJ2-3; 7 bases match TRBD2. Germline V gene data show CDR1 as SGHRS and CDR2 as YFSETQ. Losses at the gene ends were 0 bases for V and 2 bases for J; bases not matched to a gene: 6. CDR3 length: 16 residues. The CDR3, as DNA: TGCGCCAGCAGCTTGGCGGCGGGGGTGGCCACAGATACGCAGTATTTT. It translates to CASSLAAGVATDTQYF.

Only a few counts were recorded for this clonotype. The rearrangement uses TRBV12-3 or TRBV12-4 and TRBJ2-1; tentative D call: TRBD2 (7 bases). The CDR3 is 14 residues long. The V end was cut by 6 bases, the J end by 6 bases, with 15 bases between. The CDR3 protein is CASSWGGPVNEQFF. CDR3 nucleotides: TGTGCCAGCAGCTGGGGGGGGCCGGTCAATGAGCAGTTCTTC.